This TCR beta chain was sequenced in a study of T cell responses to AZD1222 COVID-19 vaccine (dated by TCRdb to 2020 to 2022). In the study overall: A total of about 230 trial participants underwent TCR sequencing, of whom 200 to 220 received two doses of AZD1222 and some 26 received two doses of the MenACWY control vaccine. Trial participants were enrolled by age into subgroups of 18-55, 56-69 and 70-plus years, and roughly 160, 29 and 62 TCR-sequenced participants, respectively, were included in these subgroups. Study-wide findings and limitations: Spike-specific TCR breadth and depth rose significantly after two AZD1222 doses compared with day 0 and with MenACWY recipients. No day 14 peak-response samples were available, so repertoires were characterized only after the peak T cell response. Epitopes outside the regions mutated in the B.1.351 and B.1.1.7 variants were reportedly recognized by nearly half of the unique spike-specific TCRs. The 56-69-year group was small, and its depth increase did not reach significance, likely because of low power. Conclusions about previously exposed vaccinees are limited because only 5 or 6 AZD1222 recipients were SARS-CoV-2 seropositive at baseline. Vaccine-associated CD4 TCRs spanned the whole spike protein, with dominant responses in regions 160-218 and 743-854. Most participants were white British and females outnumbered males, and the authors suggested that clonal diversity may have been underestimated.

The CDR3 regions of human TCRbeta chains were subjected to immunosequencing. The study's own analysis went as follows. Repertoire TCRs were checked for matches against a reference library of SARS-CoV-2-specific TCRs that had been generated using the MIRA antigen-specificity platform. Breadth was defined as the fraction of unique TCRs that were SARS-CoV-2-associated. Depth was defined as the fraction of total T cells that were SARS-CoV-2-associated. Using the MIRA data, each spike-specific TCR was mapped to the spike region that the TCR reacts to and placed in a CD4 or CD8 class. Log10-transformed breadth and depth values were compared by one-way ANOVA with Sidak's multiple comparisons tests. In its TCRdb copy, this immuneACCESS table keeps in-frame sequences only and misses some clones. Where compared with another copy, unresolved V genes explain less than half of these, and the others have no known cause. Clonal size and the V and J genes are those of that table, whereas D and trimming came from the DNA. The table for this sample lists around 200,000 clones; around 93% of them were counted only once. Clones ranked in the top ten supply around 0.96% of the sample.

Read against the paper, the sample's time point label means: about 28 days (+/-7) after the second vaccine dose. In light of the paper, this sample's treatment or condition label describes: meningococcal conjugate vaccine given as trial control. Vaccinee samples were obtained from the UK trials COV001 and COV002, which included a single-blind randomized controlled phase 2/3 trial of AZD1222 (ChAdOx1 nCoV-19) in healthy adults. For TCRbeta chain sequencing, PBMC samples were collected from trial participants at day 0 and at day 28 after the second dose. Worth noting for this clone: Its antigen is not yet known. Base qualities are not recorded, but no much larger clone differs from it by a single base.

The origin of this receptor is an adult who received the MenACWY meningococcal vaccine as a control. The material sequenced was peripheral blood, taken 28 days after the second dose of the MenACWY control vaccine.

CDR3 sequence: CASSFWPGLANYGYTF. The DNA reads TGTGCCAGCAGTTTTTGGCCAGGTCTTGCTAACTATGGCTACACCTTC. This chain joins TRBV27 to TRBJ1-2; the D gene is not confidently resolved. As encoded in the germline V gene (reference sequence), CDR1 is MNHEY while CDR2 is SMNVEV. A distance of 14 bases separates the germline ends of V and J, which lose 3 bases and 0 bases respectively. The CDR3 starts with the cysteine, ends with the phenylalanine, and has 16 residues. Just the 48-base CDR3 DNA is kept, in frame starting at base 1.